Shown below are 14 T cell receptor beta chains from a single sample sequenced in a study of blood T cell repertoires in COVID-19. TCRdb keeps only in-frame clones here, not all; method: immunoSEQ multiplex PCR. This table holds 77,000 or so clones, 74% found once. Sequencing input: peripheral blood. The receptors were gathered from a human donor with acute or convalescent COVID-19. The donor label of this sample is uncertain.

The chain uses TRBV28 and TRBJ1-1; D remains ambiguous. Germline CDR1 MDHEN, CDR2 SYDVKM. The CDR3 consists of 11 residues. V was cut by 6 bases and J by 2 bases, with 4 bases left in between. CDR3 in amino acids: CASRSNTEAFF. CDR3 coding DNA: TGTGCCAGCAGGAGTAACACTGAAGCTTTCTTT.

This clone was detected only a few times. The rearrangement uses TRBV30 and TRBJ1-1; 8 positions agree with TRBD1. The CDR3 has 14 amino acids. Germline loops: CDR1 GTSNPN, CDR2 SVGIG (reference sequence). J was trimmed by 5 bases and V by 0 bases; bases with no gene match: 5. CDR3 nucleotides: TGTGCCTGGAGTGTATGGACAGGGAGTACTGAAGCTTTCTTT. Protein sequence: CAWSVWTGSTEAFF.

This chain joins TRBV5-1 and TRBJ1-1; weak D call: TRBD1 (6 bases). Germline loops: CDR1 SGHRS, CDR2 YFSETQ. The CDR3 consists of 14 residues. V was cut by 0 bases and J by 7 bases, with 13 bases left in between. The CDR3 sequence is CASSLEQGLGEAFF. The CDR3 coding sequence is TGCGCCAGCAGCTTGGAACAGGGATTGGGTGAAGCTTTCTTT.

This chain joins TRBV19 and TRBJ1-1, with D possibly matching TRBD1 (6 bases). There are 13 residues in the CDR3. Germline V gives CDR1 LNHDA, CDR2 SQIVND (reference sequence). Trimming stripped 8 bases from V and 6 bases from J, with 16 bases between. CDR3 in amino acids: CASLQGGRSEAFF. The CDR3 DNA reads as TGTGCCAGTCTACAGGGAGGGAGATCTGAAGCTTTCTTT.

The chain couples TRBV30 to TRBJ2-3; TRBD2 matches at 7 bases. Germline CDR1 is GTSNPN and CDR2 is SVGIG (reference sequence). The J segment lost 2 bases and the V segment lost 0 bases, leaving 11 bases of the junction unmatched. This CDR3 region has 17 residues. CDR3 amino acids: CAWSVRRASGYTDTQYF. In DNA, the CDR3 is TGTGCCTGGAGTGTACGACGGGCTAGCGGATACACAGATACGCAGTATTTT.

This clone has a handful of counts. This chain uses TRBV5-8 with TRBJ1-1; TRBD1 might be the D (6 bases). Trimming stripped 4 bases from V and 1 base from J, with 14 bases between. The CDR3 extends over 15 amino acids. CDR1 and CDR2 (germline): SGHTS, YDEGEE. The CDR3 loop is CASSVRDTRNTEAFF. CDR3 DNA: TGTGCCAGCAGCGTCCGGGACACCCGGAACACTGAAGCTTTCTTT.

This clone was counted between two and nine times. The chain couples TRBV2 to TRBJ1-5, with TRBD1 matching over 8 bases. Germline-derived CDR1 and CDR2 are SNHLY and FYNNEI. J was trimmed by 2 bases and V by 3 bases; bases with no gene match: 6. The CDR3 loop spans 16 amino acids. The CDR3 DNA is TGTGCCAGCAGTGAGGCGGCGACAGGGGGCAATCAGCCCCAGCATTTT. Its protein product is CASSEAATGGNQPQHF.

The genes are TRBV28 and TRBJ2-7; a possible D gene is TRBD1 (6 bases). The CDR3 has 15 residues. V lost 5 bases and J 0 bases, leaving 14 bases between the germline ends. Germline CDR1 and CDR2: MDHEN and SYDVKM. In nucleotides, the CDR3 is TGTGCCAGCAGTGCTGACAGGAGAGTCTCCTACGAGCAGTACGTC. It specifies CASSADRRVSYEQYV.

The rearrangement uses TRBV7-9 and TRBJ1-6; D ambiguous. The CDR3 has 15 amino acids. The germline V and J ends were trimmed by 1 base and 7 bases, with 11 bases remaining between them. Per germline, CDR1 SEHNR and CDR2 FQNEAQ (reference sequence). CDR3 amino acids: CASSLGPGTNSPLHF. The CDR3 nucleotides are TGTGCCAGCAGCTTAGGGCCAGGTACCAATTCACCCCTCCACTTT.

The J gene is TRBJ2-7, the V gene TRBV5-6; possibly TRBD1 for D (6 bases). The germline gives CDR1 SGHDT, CDR2 YYEEEE. The CDR3 extends over 14 amino acids. The V and J ends lost 7 bases and 5 bases respectively, with 19 bases between them. The CDR3 DNA is TGTGCCAGCCAATACGGAACGACAGGAAACGAGCAGTACTTC. It codes for CASQYGTTGNEQYF.

V is TRBV20-1 and J is TRBJ2-5; 7 bases are shared with TRBD2. From germline, CDR1 is DFQATT and CDR2 SNEGSKA (reference sequence). The length of the CDR3 is 14 residues. The V and J ends lost 3 bases and 1 base, in that order; junction bases with no gene match: 5. CDR3 nucleotides: TGCAGTGCTAGTATCTGGACTAGCCAAGAGACCCAGTACTTC. Translated, it gives CSASIWTSQETQYF.

This rearrangement joins TRBV19 to TRBJ2-1; D might be TRBD2 (6 bases). Trimming removed 3 bases at V and 0 bases at J, with 15 bases between. The CDR3 totals 17 residues. Germline CDR1 LNHDA, CDR2 SQIVND (reference sequence). The CDR3 reads CASSMTGTVSSYNEQFF. CDR3 DNA sequence: TGTGCCAGTAGTATGACCGGGACTGTGAGCTCCTACAATGAGCAGTTCTTC.

This clone showed up just a few times. This chain links TRBV2 with TRBJ2-7; 10 positions match TRBD1. With V trimmed by 7 bases and J by 5 bases, 5 bases remained unmatched. Germline-derived CDR1 and CDR2 are SNHLY and FYNNEI. The CDR3 has 13 amino acids. In DNA form, the CDR3 reads TGTGCCAGCACGGGACAGGGGTTCAACGAGCAGTACTTC. Its translation: CASTGQGFNEQYF.

This rearrangement joins TRBV7-8 to TRBJ1-4, with 7 bases matching TRBD1. Germline loops: CDR1 SGHVS, CDR2 FQNEAQ. Germline trimming cut 5 bases from V and 5 bases from J; bases unmatched to any gene: 2. This CDR3 contains 13 residues. The CDR3: CASSPRGNEKLFF. CDR3 nucleotide sequence: TGTGCCAGCAGCCCCAGGGGGAATGAAAAACTGTTTTTT.